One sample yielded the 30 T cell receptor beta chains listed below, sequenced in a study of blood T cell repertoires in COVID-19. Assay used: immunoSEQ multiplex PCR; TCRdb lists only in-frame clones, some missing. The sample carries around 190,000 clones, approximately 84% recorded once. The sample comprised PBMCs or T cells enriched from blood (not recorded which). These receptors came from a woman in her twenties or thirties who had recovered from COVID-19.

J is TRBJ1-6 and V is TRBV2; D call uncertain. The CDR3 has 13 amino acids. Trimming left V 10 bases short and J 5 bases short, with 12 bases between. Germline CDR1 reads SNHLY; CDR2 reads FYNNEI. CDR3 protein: CATIDGNNSPLHF. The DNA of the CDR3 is TGTGCCACAATAGACGGGAATAATTCACCCCTCCACTTT.

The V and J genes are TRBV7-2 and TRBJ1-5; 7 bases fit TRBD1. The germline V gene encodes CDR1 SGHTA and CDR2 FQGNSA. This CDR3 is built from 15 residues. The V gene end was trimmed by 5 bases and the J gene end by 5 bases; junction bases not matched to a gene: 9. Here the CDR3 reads CASSPGTADYQPQHF. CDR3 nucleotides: TGTGCCAGCAGCCCCGGGACAGCTGATTATCAGCCCCAGCATTTT.

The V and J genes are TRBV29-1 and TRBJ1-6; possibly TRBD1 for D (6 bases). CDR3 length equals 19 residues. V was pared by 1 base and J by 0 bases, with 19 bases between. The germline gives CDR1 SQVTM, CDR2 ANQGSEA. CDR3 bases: TGCAGCGTTGAAGCGGGAAGTAGGCTGGGACACTCCTATAATTCACCCCTCCACTTT. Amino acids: CSVEAGSRLGHSYNSPLHF. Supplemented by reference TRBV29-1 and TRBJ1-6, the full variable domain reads SAVISQKPSRDICQRGTSLTIQCQVDSQVTMMFWYRQQPGQSLTLIATANQGSEATYESGFVIDKFPISRPNLTFSTLTVSNMSPEDSSIYLCSVEAGSRLGHSYNSPLHFGNGTRLTVT.

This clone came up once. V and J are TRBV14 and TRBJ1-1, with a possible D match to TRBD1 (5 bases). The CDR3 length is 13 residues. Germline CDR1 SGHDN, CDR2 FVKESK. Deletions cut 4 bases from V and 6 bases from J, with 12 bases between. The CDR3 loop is CASSRRVSAEAFF. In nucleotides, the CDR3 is TGTGCCAGCAGCCGCAGGGTTAGTGCTGAAGCTTTCTTT.

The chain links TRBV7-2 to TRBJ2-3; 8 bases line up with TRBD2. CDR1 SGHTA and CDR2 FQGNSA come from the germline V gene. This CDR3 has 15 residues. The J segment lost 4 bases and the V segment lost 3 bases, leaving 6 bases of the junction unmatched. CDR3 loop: CASSLMRGAADTQYF. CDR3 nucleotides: TGTGCCAGCAGCTTGATGCGGGGGGCCGCAGATACGCAGTATTTT.

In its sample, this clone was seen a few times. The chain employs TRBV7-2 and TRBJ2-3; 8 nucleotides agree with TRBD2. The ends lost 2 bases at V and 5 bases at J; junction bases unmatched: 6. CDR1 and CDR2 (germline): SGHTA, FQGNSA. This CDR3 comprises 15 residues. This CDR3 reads CASSLRGGIVDTQYF. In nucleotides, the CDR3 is TGTGCCAGCAGCTTACGCGGGGGGATAGTAGATACGCAGTATTTT.

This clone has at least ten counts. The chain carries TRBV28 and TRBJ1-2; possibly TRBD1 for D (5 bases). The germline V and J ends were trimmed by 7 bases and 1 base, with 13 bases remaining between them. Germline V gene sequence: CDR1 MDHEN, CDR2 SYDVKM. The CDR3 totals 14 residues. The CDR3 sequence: CASTSGGVNYGYTF. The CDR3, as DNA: TGTGCCAGCACCTCTGGAGGGGTTAACTATGGCTACACCTTC.

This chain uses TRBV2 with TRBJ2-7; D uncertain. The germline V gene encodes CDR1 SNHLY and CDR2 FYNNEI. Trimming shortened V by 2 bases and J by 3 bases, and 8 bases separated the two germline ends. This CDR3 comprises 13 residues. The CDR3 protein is CASSEWASYEQYF. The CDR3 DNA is TGTGCCAGCAGTGAATGGGCCAGCTACGAGCAGTACTTC.

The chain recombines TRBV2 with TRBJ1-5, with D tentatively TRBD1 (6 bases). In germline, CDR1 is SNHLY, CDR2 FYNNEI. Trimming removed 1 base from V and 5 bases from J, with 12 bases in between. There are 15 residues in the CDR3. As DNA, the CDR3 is TGTGCCAGCAGTGAAGGCCTGGGGGCCGATCAGCCCCAGCATTTT. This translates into CASSEGLGADQPQHF.

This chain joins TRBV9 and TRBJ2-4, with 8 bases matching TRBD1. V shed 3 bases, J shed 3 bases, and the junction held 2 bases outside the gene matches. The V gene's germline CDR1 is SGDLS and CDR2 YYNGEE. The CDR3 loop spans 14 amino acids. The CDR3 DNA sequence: TGTGCCAGCAGCGGACAGGGGTACAAAAACATTCAGTACTTC. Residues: CASSGQGYKNIQYF.

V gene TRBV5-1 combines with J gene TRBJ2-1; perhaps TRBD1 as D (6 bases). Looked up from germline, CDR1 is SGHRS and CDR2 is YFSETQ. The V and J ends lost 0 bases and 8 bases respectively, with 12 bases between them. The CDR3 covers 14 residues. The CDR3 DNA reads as TGCGCCAGCAGCTTGGGGCAGGGGTATGATGAGCAGTTCTTC. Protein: CASSLGQGYDEQFF.

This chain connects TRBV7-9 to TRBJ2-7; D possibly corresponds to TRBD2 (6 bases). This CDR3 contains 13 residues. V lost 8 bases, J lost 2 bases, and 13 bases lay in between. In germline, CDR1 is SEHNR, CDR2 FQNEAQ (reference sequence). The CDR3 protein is CASGGREAYEQYF. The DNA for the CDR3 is TGTGCCAGCGGAGGCAGGGAGGCCTACGAGCAGTACTTC.

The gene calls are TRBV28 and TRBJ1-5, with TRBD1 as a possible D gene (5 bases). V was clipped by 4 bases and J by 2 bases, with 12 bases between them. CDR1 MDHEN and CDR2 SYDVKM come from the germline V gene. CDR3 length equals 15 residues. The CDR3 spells CASSSRVFGNQPQHF. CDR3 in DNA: TGTGCCAGCAGTTCCAGGGTTTTTGGCAATCAGCCCCAGCATTTT.

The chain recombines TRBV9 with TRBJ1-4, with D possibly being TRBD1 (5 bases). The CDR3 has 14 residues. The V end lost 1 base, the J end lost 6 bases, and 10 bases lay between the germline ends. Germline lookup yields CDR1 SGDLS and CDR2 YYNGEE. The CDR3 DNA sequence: TGTGCCAGCAGCGTACTTGGGGGGGATGAAAAACTGTTTTTT. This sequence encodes CASSVLGGDEKLFF.

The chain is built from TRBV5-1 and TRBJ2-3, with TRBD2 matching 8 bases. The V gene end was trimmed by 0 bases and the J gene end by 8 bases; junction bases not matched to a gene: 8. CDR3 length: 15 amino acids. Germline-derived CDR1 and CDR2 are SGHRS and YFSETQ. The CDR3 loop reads CASSLGPTSVGTQYF. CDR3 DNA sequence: TGCGCCAGCAGCTTGGGCCCGACTAGCGTAGGTACGCAGTATTTT.

The CDR3 is CASTSTGGDYGYTF. In DNA, the CDR3 is TGTGCCAGCACCTCAACAGGGGGGGACTATGGCTACACCTTC. The V call is TRBV6-5, the J call TRBJ1-2; TRBD1 matches 8 bases. Trimming cost V 7 bases and J 3 bases; bases outside gene matches: 7. In germline, CDR1 is MNHEY, CDR2 SVGAGI. The CDR3 runs 14 residues.

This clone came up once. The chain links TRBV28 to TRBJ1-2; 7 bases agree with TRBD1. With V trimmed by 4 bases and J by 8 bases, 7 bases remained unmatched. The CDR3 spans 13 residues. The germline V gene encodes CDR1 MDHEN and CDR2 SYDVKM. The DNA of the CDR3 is TGTGCCAGCAGTTACTCCACAGGGGACGGCTACACCTTC. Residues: CASSYSTGDGYTF.

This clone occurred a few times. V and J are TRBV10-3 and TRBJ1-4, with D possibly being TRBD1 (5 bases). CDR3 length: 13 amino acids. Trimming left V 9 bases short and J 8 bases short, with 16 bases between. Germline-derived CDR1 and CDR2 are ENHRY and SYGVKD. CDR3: CAITSDRGEKLFF. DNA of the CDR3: TGTGCCATTACTTCCGATAGGGGCGAAAAACTGTTTTTT.

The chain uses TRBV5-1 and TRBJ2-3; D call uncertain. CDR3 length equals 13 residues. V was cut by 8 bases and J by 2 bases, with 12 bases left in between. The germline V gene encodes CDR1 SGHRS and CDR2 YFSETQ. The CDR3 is CASSMSATDTQYF. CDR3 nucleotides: TGCGCCAGTTCGATGAGTGCCACAGATACGCAGTATTTT.

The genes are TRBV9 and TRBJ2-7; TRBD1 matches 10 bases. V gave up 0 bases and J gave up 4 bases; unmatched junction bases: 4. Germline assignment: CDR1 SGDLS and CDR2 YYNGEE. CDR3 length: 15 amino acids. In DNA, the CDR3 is TGTGCCAGCAGCGTAGGCCTGGGACAGGGGTACGAGCAGTACTTC. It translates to CASSVGLGQGYEQYF.

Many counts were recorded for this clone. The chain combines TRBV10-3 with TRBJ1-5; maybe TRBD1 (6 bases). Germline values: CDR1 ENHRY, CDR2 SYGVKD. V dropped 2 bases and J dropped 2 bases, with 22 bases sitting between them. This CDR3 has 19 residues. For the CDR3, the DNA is TGTGCCATCAGTGAGGGGGAAGGGGGAGGGATATTTGGCAATCAGCCCCAGCATTTT. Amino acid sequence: CAISEGEGGGIFGNQPQHF.

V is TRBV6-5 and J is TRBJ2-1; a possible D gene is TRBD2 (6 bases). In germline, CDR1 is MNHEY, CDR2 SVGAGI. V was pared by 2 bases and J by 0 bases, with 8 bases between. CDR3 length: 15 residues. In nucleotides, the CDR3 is TGTGCCAGCAGTTACCGGGGGAGCTCCTACAATGAGCAGTTCTTC. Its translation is CASSYRGSSYNEQFF.

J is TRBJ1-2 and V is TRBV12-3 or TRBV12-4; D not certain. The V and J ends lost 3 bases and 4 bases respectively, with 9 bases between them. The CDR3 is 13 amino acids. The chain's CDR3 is CASSFTRTYGYTF. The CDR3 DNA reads TGTGCCAGCAGTTTTACGAGAACCTATGGCTACACCTTC.

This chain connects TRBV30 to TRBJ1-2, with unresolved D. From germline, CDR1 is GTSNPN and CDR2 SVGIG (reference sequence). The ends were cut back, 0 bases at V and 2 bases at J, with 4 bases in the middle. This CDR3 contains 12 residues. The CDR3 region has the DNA TGTGCCTGGAGTGTACAGAACTATGGCTACACCTTC. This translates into CAWSVQNYGYTF.

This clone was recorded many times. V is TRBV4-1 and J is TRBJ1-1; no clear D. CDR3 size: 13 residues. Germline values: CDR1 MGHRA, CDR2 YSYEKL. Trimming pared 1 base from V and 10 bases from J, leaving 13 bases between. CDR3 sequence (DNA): TGCGCCAGCAGCCAAGCCCTCTTTCAACTAGCTTTCTTT. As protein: CASSQALFQLAFF.

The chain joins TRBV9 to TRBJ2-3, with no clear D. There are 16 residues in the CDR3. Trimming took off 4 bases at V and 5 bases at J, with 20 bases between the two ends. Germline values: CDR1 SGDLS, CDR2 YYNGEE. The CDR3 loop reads CASSTRSRILGDTQYF. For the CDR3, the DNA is TGTGCCAGCAGCACCCGTTCCCGAATCCTAGGAGATACGCAGTATTTT.

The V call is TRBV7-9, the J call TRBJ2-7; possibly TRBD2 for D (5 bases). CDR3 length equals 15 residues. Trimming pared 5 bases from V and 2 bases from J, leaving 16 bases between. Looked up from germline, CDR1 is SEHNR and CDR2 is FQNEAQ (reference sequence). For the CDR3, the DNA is TGTGCCAGCAGCCCAAGGACTGGACGGACCTACGAGCAGTACTTC. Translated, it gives CASSPRTGRTYEQYF. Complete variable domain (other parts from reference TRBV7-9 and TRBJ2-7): DTGVSQNPRHKITKRGQNVTFRCDPISEHNRLYWYRQTLGQGPEFLTYFQNEAQLEKSRLLSDRFSAERPKGSFSTLEIQRTEQGDSAMYLCASSPRTGRTYEQYFGPGTRLTVT.

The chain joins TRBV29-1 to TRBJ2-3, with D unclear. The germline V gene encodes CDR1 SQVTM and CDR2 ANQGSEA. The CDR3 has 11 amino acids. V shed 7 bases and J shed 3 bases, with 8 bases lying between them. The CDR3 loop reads CSADLTDTQYF. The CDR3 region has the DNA TGCAGCGCTGATTTAACAGATACGCAGTATTTT.

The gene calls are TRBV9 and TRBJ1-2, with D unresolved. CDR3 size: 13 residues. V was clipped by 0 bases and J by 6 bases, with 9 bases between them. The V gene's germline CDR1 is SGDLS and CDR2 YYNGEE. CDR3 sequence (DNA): TGTGCCAGCAGCGTAGGTCCCTTCGATGGCTACACCTTC. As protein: CASSVGPFDGYTF.

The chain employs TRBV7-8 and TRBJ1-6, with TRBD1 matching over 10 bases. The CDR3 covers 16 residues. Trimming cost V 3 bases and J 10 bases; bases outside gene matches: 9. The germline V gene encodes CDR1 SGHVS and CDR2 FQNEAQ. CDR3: CASSFGRTGGKSPLHF. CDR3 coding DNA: TGTGCCAGCAGCTTCGGCAGGACAGGGGGGAAATCACCCCTCCACTTT.